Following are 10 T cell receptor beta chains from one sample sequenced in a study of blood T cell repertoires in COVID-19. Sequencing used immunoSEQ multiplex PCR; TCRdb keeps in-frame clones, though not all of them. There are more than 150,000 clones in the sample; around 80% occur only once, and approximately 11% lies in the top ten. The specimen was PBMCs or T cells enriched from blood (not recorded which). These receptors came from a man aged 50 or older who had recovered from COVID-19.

The CDR3 nucleotides are TGTGCCAGCAGGGTACAGGGGGCCCTCACAGATACGCAGTATTTT. This encodes CASRVQGALTDTQYF. This chain uses TRBV2 with TRBJ2-3; the match to TRBD1 covers 9 bases. Germline values: CDR1 SNHLY, CDR2 FYNNEI. The J segment lost 2 bases and the V segment lost 6 bases, leaving 6 bases of the junction unmatched. This CDR3 is built from 15 residues.

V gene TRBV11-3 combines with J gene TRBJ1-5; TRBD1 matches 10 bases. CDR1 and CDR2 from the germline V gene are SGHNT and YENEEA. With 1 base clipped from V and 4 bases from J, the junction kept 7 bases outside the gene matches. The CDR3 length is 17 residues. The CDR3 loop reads CASSLVPRTGGNQPQHF. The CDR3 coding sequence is TGTGCCAGCAGCTTAGTCCCTCGGACAGGGGGTAATCAGCCCCAGCATTTT.

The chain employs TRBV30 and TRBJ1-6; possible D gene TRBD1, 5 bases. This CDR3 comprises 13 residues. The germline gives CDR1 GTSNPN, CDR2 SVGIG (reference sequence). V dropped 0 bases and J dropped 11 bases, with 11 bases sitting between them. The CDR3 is CAWSVPGRAPLHF. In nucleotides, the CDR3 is TGTGCCTGGAGTGTCCCAGGGAGGGCACCCCTCCACTTT.

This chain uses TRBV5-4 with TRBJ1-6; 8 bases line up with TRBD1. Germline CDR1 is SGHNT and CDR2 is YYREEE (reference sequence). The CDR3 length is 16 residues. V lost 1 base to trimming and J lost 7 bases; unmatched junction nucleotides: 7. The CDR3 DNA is TGTGCCAGCAGCTTGTCGACAGGGGTGATCAATTCACCCCTCCACTTT. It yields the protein CASSLSTGVINSPLHF.

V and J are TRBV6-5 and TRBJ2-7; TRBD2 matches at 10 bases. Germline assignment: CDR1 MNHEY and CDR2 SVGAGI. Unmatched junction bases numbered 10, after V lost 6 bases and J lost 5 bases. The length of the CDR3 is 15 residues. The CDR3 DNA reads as TGTGCCAGCAGACACCTAGCGGGAGTTGTAAACGAGCAGTACTTC. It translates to CASRHLAGVVNEQYF.

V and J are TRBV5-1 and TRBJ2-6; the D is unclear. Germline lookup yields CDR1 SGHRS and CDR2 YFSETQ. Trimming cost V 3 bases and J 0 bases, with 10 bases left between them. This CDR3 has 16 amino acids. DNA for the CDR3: TGCGCCAGCAGCTACGGAGAAAGCTCTGGGGCCAACGTCCTGACTTTC. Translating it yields CASSYGESSGANVLTF.

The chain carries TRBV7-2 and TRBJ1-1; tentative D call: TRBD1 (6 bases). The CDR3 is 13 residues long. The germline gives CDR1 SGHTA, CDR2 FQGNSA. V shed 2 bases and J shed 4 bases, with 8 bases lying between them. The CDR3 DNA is TGTGCCAGCAGCTTAACAGGGCCCACTGAAGCTTTCTTT. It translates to CASSLTGPTEAFF.

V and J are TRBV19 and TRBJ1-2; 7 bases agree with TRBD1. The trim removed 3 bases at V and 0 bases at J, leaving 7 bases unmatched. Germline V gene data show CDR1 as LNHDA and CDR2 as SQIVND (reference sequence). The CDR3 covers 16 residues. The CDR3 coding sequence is TGTGCCAGTAGTATCCCGACAGGGCCAGCTAACTATGGCTACACCTTC. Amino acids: CASSIPTGPANYGYTF. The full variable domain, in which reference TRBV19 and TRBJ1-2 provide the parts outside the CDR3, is DGGITQSPKYLFRKEGQNVTLSCEQNLNHDAMYWYRQDPGQGLRLIYYSQIVNDFQKGDIAEGYSVSREKKESFPLTVTSAQKNPTAFYLCASSIPTGPANYGYTFGSGTRLTVV.

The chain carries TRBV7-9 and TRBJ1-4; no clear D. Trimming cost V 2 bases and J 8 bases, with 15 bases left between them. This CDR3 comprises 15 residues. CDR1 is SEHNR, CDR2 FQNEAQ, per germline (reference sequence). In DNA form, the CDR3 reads TGTGCCAGCAGCTTATTATCCAGGAATGTCGAAAAACTGTTTTTT. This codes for CASSLLSRNVEKLFF.

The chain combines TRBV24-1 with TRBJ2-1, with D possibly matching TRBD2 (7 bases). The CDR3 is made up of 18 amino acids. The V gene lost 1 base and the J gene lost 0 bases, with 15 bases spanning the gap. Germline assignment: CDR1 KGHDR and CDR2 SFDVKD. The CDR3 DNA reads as TGTGCCACCAGTGATTTAGGGGGGGCGCGTGACTCCTACAATGAGCAGTTCTTC. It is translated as CATSDLGGARDSYNEQFF.